The text below deals with one TCR beta chain. Antigen: not known. The sort gate was single viable CD3+CD4+CD8-CD45RO+ cells for memory CD4+ T cells. After thawing, CD4+ T cells were positively selected. The record originates from a study of memory CD4+ T cells and cytomegalovirus serostatus. Study summary: Of the healthy Belgian adults, fewer than 10 were CMV seropositive and more than 20 seronegative.

Using immunoSEQ multiplex PCR, the repertoire was profiled, and TCRdb retains in-frame clones only, with some absent. The sample holds some 54,000 clones, about 80% seen once. General study points: CMV serostatus prediction reached median AUC approximately 0.95, or 0.91 with US-trained model. The CMV-associated TCR signature appears largely within the CD4+ memory repertoire.

CDR1 and CDR2 from the germline V gene are MNHNS and SASEGT. The V gene lost 3 bases and the J gene lost 4 bases, with 7 bases spanning the gap. The CDR3 length is 14 residues. The genes are TRBV6-1 and TRBJ1-6; D gene uncertain. The source is an adult in good health and CMV-seropositive. What was sequenced was memory CD4+ T cells from blood. The CDR3 DNA sequence: TGTGCCAGCAGTGATCAGAATTATAATTCACCCCTCCACTTT. Residues: CASSDQNYNSPLHF.